Listed here is a single TCR beta chain. During active infection, Seattle patients enrolled and were then monitored through disease. The source of the sample is a study of blood T cell repertoires in COVID-19. As for the study in general: COVID-19 samples collected from the United States, Italy and Spain covered acute and convalescent phases.

In the study's own analysis: Amplified reference gene primers provided the basis for estimating nucleated cell counts. The data were produced by immunoSEQ multiplex PCR, yet TCRdb's version contains in-frame clones alone and is incomplete. V and J calls and clone size come straight from that table; D and trimming were deduced from the DNA. Of about half a million clones in the sample, 89% were seen once. Unmatched junction bases numbered 5, after V lost 2 bases and J lost 8 bases. CDR1 MGHRA and CDR2 YSYEKL come from the germline V gene. The CDR3 loop spans 16 amino acids. This chain connects TRBV4-1 to TRBJ2-1; 14 bases match TRBD2. This receptor was taken from a young man with COVID-19, enrolled during active disease. The material sequenced was peripheral blood. The CDR3 nucleotides read TGCGCCAGCAGCCAACAGACTAGCGGGAGGGCCCATGAGCAGTTCTTC. Translated, it gives CASSQQTSGRAHEQFF.